Listed below are T cell receptor beta chains from one sample, sequenced in a study of somatic mutations in cytotoxic T cells in rheumatoid arthritis. Profiling relied on immunoSEQ multiplex PCR, and the TCRdb table lists in-frame clones only, not all of them. Among some 2,000 clones listed, 84% were seen once. What was sequenced was CD8+ T cells sorted from blood. The receptors here all came from an adult with rheumatoid arthritis. Each CDR3 is given with its conserved first and last residue. D genes are given only for firm matches. Some rows have no size entry. The others give once, few or many, or a class for an expanded clone.

d_call	clone_size	v_call	j_call	cdr3_aa	cdr3_nt
NA	NA	TRBV29-1	TRBJ2-1	CSAVGGAVYNEQFF	TGCAGCGCGGTGGGGGGCGCGGTGTACAATGAGCAGTTCTTC
NA	NA	TRBV29-1	TRBJ2-3	CSACLVDGGTDTQYF	TGCAGCGCGTGCTTAGTGGACGGAGGGACAGATACGCAGTATTTT
NA	few	TRBV27	TRBJ2-1	CASTVGHSYNEQFF	TGTGCCAGCACGGTGGGGCACTCCTACAATGAGCAGTTCTTC
NA	NA	TRBV4-1	TRBJ1-3	CASSLGPGQSSGNTIYF	TGCGCCAGCAGCCTAGGCCCTGGACAGAGCTCTGGAAACACCATATATTTT
TRBD2	NA	TRBV7-8	TRBJ2-3	CASSETSGGIADTQYF	TGTGCCAGCAGCGAGACTAGCGGGGGGATCGCAGATACGCAGTATTTT
TRBD1	once	TRBV5-1	TRBJ1-2	CASSLSGTGIDGYTF	TGCGCCAGCAGCTTATCCGGGACAGGGATTGATGGCTACACCTTC
NA	NA	TRBV7-6	TRBJ2-7	CASSFARQVSYEQYF	TGTGCCAGCAGCTTTGCGAGACAGGTCTCTTACGAGCAGTACTTC
NA	NA	TRBV19	TRBJ2-7	CASRHGAASSYEQYF	TGTGCCAGTAGACATGGAGCGGCTAGCTCCTACGAGCAGTACTTC
NA	NA	TRBV7-9	TRBJ1-5	CASSRGPQAQHF	TGTGCCAGCAGTCGTGGCCCCCAGGCCCAGCATTTT
NA	NA	TRBV21-1	TRBJ1-1	CASSPPTGIVDTEAFF	TGTGCCAGCAGCCCTCCAACAGGTATTGTGGACACTGAAGCTTTCTTT
NA	NA	TRBV4-2	TRBJ2-6	CASSRRQTGAGANVLTF	TGTGCCAGCAGCCGTCGTCAAACAGGTGCTGGGGCCAACGTCCTGACTTTC
NA	NA	TRBV7-9	TRBJ2-1	CASSSYNGQFF	TGTGCCAGCAGCTCCTACAATGGGCAGTTCTTC
TRBD1	NA	TRBV10-3	TRBJ2-7	CATGTGRYEQYF	TGTGCCACCGGGACAGGGAGATACGAGCAGTACTTC
TRBD1	NA	TRBV6-6	TRBJ1-4	CASSIDRGRVEKLFF	TGTGCCAGCAGCATCGACAGGGGGCGCGTTGAAAAACTGTTTTTT